This is a list of T cell receptor beta chains from one sample in a study of identical twins. MiXCR, applied by TCRdb to the 5' RACE reads, yields one record per CDR3 protein. Altogether approximately 600,000 distinct CDR3 sequences are present, 9.5% to 10% being singletons, with the ten largest covering around 3.2%. This same sample was also part of a study on yellow fever vaccine responses in identical twins.

The sample comprised PBMCs. The receptor source for this set is a woman aged 18-29 years in good health. The CDR3 runs from the conserved cysteine through the conserved F or W. Each record gives: J gene, V gene, CDR3 length, D gene, clone size, CDR3 protein, CDR3 DNA. A D gene is named only where the DNA matches it firmly. Only some rows state a clone size, as once, few, many or a class for expanded clones.

j_gene: TRBJ2-1
v_gene: TRBV7-2
len: 15
d_gene: -
abundance: -
CDR3aa: CASSLGGVRIHEQFF
CDR3nt: TGTGCCAGCAGCTTAGGGGGGGTCCGAATCCATGAGCAGTTCTTC

j_gene: TRBJ2-4
v_gene: TRBV5-4
len: 13
d_gene: TRBD1
abundance: few
CDR3aa: CASSQTGQNIQYF
CDR3nt: TGTGCCAGCAGCCAGACAGGGCAAAACATTCAGTACTTC

j_gene: TRBJ2-5
v_gene: TRBV6-5
len: 16
d_gene: TRBD1
abundance: -
CDR3aa: CASSYSRGRGQETQYF
CDR3nt: TGTGCCAGCAGTTACTCGAGGGGCAGGGGGCAAGAGACCCAGTACTTC

j_gene: TRBJ2-7
v_gene: TRBV7-9
len: 17
d_gene: TRBD2
abundance: few
CDR3aa: CASASTPGGASDAEQYF
CDR3nt: TGTGCCAGCGCAAGCACCCCCGGGGGGGCTTCGGACGCGGAGCAGTACTTC

j_gene: TRBJ2-7
v_gene: TRBV29-1
len: 15
d_gene: TRBD1
abundance: -
CDR3aa: CSARQVGQGAHEQYF
CDR3nt: TGCAGCGCACGCCAGGTCGGACAGGGGGCCCACGAGCAGTACTTC

j_gene: TRBJ2-1
v_gene: TRBV7-2
len: 14
d_gene: TRBD2
abundance: -
CDR3aa: CASSSWTSSGEQFF
CDR3nt: TGTGCCAGCAGCTCTTGGACTAGCTCGGGTGAGCAGTTCTTC

j_gene: TRBJ2-7
v_gene: TRBV7-6
len: 13
d_gene: -
abundance: many
CDR3aa: CASSSAQSYEQYF
CDR3nt: TGTGCCAGCAGTTCGGCTCAATCCTACGAGCAGTACTTC

j_gene: TRBJ1-2
v_gene: TRBV3-1
len: 13
d_gene: -
abundance: few
CDR3aa: CASSQVRNYGYTF
CDR3nt: TGTGCCAGCAGCCAAGTTCGGAACTATGGCTACACCTTC

j_gene: TRBJ2-1
v_gene: TRBV4-3
len: 17
d_gene: -
abundance: -
CDR3aa: CASSQDSSGYSYNEQFF
CDR3nt: TGCGCCAGCAGCCAAGATTCCAGCGGATACTCCTACAATGAGCAGTTCTTC

j_gene: TRBJ2-2
v_gene: TRBV20-1
len: 15
d_gene: -
abundance: many
CDR3aa: CSAKVGGKNTGELFF
CDR3nt: TGCAGTGCTAAGGTCGGGGGAAAGAACACCGGGGAGCTGTTTTTT

j_gene: TRBJ1-1
v_gene: TRBV7-8
len: 13
d_gene: -
abundance: -
CDR3aa: CASSFPGPERAFF
CDR3nt: TGTGCCAGCAGCTTCCCCGGCCCCGAAAGGGCTTTCTTT

j_gene: TRBJ2-5
v_gene: TRBV7-2
len: 15
d_gene: -
abundance: many
CDR3aa: CASSLALTGRETQYF
CDR3nt: TGTGCCAGCAGCTTAGCCCTCACAGGGCGGGAGACCCAGTACTTC

j_gene: TRBJ2-7
v_gene: TRBV7-9
len: 16
d_gene: TRBD1
abundance: -
CDR3aa: CASSKTSGTGTGEQYF
CDR3nt: TGTGCCAGCAGCAAAACATCCGGGACAGGGACCGGTGAGCAGTACTTC

j_gene: TRBJ2-7
v_gene: TRBV28
len: 21
d_gene: TRBD1
abundance: few
CDR3aa: CASSLFIGGDRVRGDTYEQYF
CDR3nt: TGTGCCAGCAGTTTATTCATTGGTGGGGACAGGGTCCGCGGGGATACCTACGAGCAGTACTTC

j_gene: TRBJ2-7
v_gene: TRBV10-3
len: 13
d_gene: -
abundance: -
CDR3aa: CAIRTGTPDEQYF
CDR3nt: TGTGCCATCAGAACCGGGACCCCCGACGAGCAGTACTTC

j_gene: TRBJ2-1
v_gene: TRBV6-1
len: 14
d_gene: -
abundance: few
CDR3aa: CASSQTRGAGEQFF
CDR3nt: TGTGCCAGCAGTCAGACCAGGGGGGCAGGTGAGCAGTTCTTC

j_gene: TRBJ2-3
v_gene: TRBV12-3/TRBV12-4
len: 16
d_gene: TRBD1
abundance: many
CDR3aa: CASSSGTGWVGDTQYF
CDR3nt: TGTGCCAGCAGTTCAGGGACAGGGTGGGTTGGAGATACGCAGTATTTT

j_gene: TRBJ2-2
v_gene: TRBV12-3/TRBV12-4
len: 17
d_gene: -
abundance: few
CDR3aa: CASSSPAGRVYAGELFF
CDR3nt: TGTGCCAGCAGTAGCCCGGCGGGCAGGGTGTACGCCGGGGAGCTGTTTTTT

j_gene: TRBJ2-7
v_gene: TRBV5-1
len: 14
d_gene: -
abundance: many
CDR3aa: CASSSGDRSYEQYF
CDR3nt: TGCGCCAGCAGCTCGGGGGACCGCTCCTACGAGCAGTACTTC

j_gene: TRBJ2-3
v_gene: TRBV7-3
len: 16
d_gene: TRBD2
abundance: -
CDR3aa: CASSPIAGGSTDTQYF
CDR3nt: TGTGCCAGCAGCCCCATAGCGGGGGGGAGCACAGATACGCAGTATTTT

j_gene: TRBJ2-7
v_gene: TRBV10-3
len: 14
d_gene: TRBD1
abundance: few
CDR3aa: CAMADRVSSYEQYF
CDR3nt: TGTGCCATGGCGGACAGGGTGAGCTCCTACGAGCAGTACTTC

j_gene: TRBJ1-2
v_gene: TRBV5-1
len: 15
d_gene: -
abundance: many
CDR3aa: CASSLSSGTHYGYTF
CDR3nt: TGCGCCAGCAGCCTGAGTTCCGGGACGCATTATGGCTACACCTTC

j_gene: TRBJ2-5
v_gene: TRBV28
len: 16
d_gene: TRBD2
abundance: many
CDR3aa: CASSFGLAGGQETQYF
CDR3nt: TGTGCCAGCAGTTTCGGACTAGCGGGAGGACAAGAGACCCAGTACTTC

j_gene: TRBJ2-7
v_gene: TRBV2
len: 14
d_gene: -
abundance: few
CDR3aa: CASSNERTVYEQYF
CDR3nt: TGTGCCAGCAGTAATGAGCGGACCGTCTACGAGCAGTACTTC